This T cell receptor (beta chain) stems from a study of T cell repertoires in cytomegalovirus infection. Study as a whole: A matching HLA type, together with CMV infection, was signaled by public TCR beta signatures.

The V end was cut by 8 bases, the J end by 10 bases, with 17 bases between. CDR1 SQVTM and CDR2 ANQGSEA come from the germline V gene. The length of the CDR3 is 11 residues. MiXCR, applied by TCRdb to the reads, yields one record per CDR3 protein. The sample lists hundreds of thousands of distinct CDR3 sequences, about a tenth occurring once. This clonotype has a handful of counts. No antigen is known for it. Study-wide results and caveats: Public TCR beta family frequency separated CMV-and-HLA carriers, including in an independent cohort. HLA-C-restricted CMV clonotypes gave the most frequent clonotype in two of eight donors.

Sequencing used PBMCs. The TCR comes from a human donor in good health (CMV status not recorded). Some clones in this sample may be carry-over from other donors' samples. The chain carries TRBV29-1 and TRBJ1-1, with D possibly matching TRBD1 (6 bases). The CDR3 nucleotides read TGCAGCACACAGGGTTGGGTTGGAGCTTTCTTT. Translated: CSTQGWVGAFF. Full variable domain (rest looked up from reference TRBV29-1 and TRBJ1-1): SAVISQKPSRDICQRGTSLTIQCQVDSQVTMMFWYRQQPGQSLTLIATANQGSEATYESGFVIDKFPISRPNLTFSTLTVSNMSPEDSSIYLCSTQGWVGAFFGQGTRLTVV.